The present T cell receptor (beta chain) was sequenced within a study of cytomegalovirus exposure and HLA in healthy donors. PCR involved 60 Vbeta and 13 Jbeta primers. This table comes from immunoSEQ multiplex PCR, and its TCRdb copy is limited to in-frame clones, with some not included. The data show about 120,000 clones, with about 62% seen just once and more than 6.5% held by the top ten. This sequence originates from a middle-aged woman in good health and CMV-seropositive. Sequencing input: PBMCs.

CDR3 sequence (DNA): TGTGCCAGCAGTTACTCGACCAGGATCCACGAGCAGTACTTC. Protein: CASSYSTRIHEQYF. V usage is TRBV6-5 and J usage is TRBJ2-7; D unresolved. Germline loops: CDR1 MNHEY, CDR2 SVGAGI. The CDR3 loop spans 14 amino acids. Trimming took off 0 bases at V and 5 bases at J, with 11 bases between the two ends.